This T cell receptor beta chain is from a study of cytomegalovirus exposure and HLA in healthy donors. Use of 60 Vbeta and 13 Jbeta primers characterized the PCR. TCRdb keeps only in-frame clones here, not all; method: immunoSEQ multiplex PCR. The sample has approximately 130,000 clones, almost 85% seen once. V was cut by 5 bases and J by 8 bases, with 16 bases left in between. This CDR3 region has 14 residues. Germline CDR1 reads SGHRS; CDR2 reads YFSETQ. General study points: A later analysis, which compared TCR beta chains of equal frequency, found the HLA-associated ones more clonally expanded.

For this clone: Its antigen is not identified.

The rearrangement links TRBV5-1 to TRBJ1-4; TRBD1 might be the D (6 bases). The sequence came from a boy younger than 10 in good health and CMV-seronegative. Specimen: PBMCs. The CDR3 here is CASSSRQGTEKLFF. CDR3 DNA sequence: TGCGCCAGCAGTAGTAGGCAGGGGACCGAAAAACTGTTTTTT.